This record looks at one T cell receptor beta chain sequence and its context. This CDR3 is built from 14 residues. Germline CDR1 LNHDA, CDR2 SQIVND (reference sequence). V gave up 4 bases and J gave up 2 bases, with 10 bases separating them. The entry originates in a study of blood T cell repertoires in COVID-19. Study in general: T cells, B-cell-depleted T cells, or PBMCs supplied cDNA or gDNA.

In the original processing: How many nucleated cells were present was estimated from reference gene primer amplification. Measured with immunoSEQ multiplex PCR; TCRdb has only the in-frame clones, and not every one. V and J calls and clone size follow that table, whereas D and trimming were derived from the DNA. The repertoire holds 80,000 or so clones, with about 90% as singletons. The material sequenced was peripheral blood. The origin of this receptor is a woman in her 50s in a cohort sampled during active COVID-19. This chain links TRBV19 with TRBJ2-3; D is possibly TRBD2 (5 bases). DNA of the CDR3: TGTGCCAGTAGTAAGAGCGGAGCCACAGATACGCAGTATTTT. Its protein is CASSKSGATDTQYF.